The 4 T cell receptor beta chains below all came from one sample that was sequenced in a study of blood T cells in healthy people across ages. It was with a sample-barcoded 5' primer and a J-beta primer mix that a second PCR of roughly 6 to 12 cycles was run. MiXCR was run by TCRdb on the 5' RACE reads, yielding one entry per CDR3 protein. The sample gives 790,000 or so distinct CDR3 sequences, 56% of which show up once; about 26% is in the top ten. The sample was blood. The origin of the receptors is a man aged 35 to 55 in good health.

V usage is TRBV20-1 and J usage is TRBJ2-1; either TRBD1 or TRBD2 may fit D (6 bases each). This CDR3 has 13 amino acids. The germline gives CDR1 DFQATT, CDR2 SNEGSKA (reference sequence). V dropped 3 bases and J dropped 3 bases, with 9 bases sitting between them. CDR3 residues: CSASGGGYNEQFF. In DNA, the CDR3 is TGCAGTGCTAGCGGAGGGGGCTACAATGAGCAGTTCTTC.

Of note for this clonotype: A read error is possible here, since a much larger clone lies one base away. This chain links TRBV6-5 with TRBJ2-5; D might be TRBD1 or TRBD2, each matching 6 bases. The DNA end is more similar to TRBJ2-1, so the J call may be wrong. This CDR3 has 13 amino acids. Per germline, CDR1 MNHEY and CDR2 SVGAGI. DNA for the CDR3: TGTGCCAGCAAAGAGACAGGAGGGGAGACCCAGTTCTTC. Residues: CASKETGGETQFF.

V is TRBV9 and J is TRBJ2-2, with 11 bases matching TRBD2. Trimming took 0 bases from V and 4 from J; bases not matched to a gene: 2. The CDR3 totals 16 residues. From germline, CDR1 is SGDLS and CDR2 YYNGEE. The CDR3 is CASSVGTSGFTGELFF. The DNA for the CDR3 is TGTGCCAGCAGCGTAGGGACTAGCGGGTTCACCGGGGAGCTGTTTTTT.

This rearrangement joins TRBV5-5 to TRBJ2-2; D ambiguous. Per germline, CDR1 SGHKS and CDR2 YYEKEE (reference sequence). V dropped 0 bases and J dropped 1 base, with 7 bases sitting between them. This CDR3 is built from 15 residues. The CDR3 nucleotides are TGTGCCAGCAGCTTGGCCCCCCAGAACACCGGGGAGCTGTTTTTT. This codes for CASSLAPQNTGELFF.